The 2 T cell receptor beta chains reported below all come from one sample, sequenced in a study of T-cell reconstitution after alpha-beta-depleted transplantation in children. As it was prepared, the TCRbeta library received unique molecular identifiers. TCRdb ran MiXCR on the PCR reads and lists one entry per CDR3 protein. The sample contains some 600,000 distinct CDR3 sequences, 16% of which appear only once. Sequencing used PBMCs from the stem cell graft donor, obtained from the stem cell graft. Source of these receptors: a human donor who donated a stem cell graft to a child with acute myeloid leukemia.

The V and J genes are TRBV20-1 and TRBJ2-2; 7 nucleotides match TRBD2. Germline V gives CDR1 DFQATT, CDR2 SNEGSKA (reference sequence). The CDR3 loop spans 13 amino acids. The trim removed 3 bases at V and 5 bases at J, leaving 3 bases unmatched. CDR3: CSASSLATGELFF. The CDR3, as DNA: TGCAGTGCTAGCTCACTAGCGACCGGGGAGCTGTTTTTT.

The CDR3 DNA reads as TGTGCCAGCTCACCGACCAGACAGGGGGGAACTGAAGCTTTCTTT. Encoded protein: CASSPTRQGGTEAFF. The genes are TRBV18 and TRBJ1-1, with 9 positions matching TRBD1. The length of the CDR3 is 15 residues. Germline CDR1 and CDR2: KGHSH and LQKENI. J gave up 5 bases and V 3 bases, and 7 bases lay outside the gene matches.